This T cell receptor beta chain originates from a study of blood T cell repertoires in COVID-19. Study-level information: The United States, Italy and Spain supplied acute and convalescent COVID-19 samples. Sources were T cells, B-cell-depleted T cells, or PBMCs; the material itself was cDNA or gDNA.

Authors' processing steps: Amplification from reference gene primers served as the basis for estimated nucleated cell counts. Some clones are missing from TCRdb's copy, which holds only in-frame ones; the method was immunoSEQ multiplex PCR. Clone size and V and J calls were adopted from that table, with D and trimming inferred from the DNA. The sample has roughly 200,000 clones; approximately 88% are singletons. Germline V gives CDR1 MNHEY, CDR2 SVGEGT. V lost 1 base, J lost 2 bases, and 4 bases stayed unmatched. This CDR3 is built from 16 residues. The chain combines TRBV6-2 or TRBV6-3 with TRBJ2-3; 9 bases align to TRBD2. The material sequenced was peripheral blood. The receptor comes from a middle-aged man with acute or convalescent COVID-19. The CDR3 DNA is TGTGCCAGCAGTTACTGGGCGGGGGGGATCACAGATACGCAGTATTTT. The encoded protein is CASSYWAGGITDTQYF.